Shown below are 18 T cell receptor beta chains from a single sample sequenced in a study of graft-versus-host responses after intestinal transplantation (dated by TCRdb to the early 2020s). The method behind the library was the immunoSEQ multiplex PCR assay. The clones in this table, taken by TCRdb from immuneACCESS, are in-frame only. Not every clone is retained; where verified, under half of the shortfall comes from an unresolved V gene, and the cause of the rest is unknown. This sample holds roughly 4,500 clones; around three quarters were observed only once. Together, the top ten hold 6% to 8.5% of the sample. To isolate intraepithelial and lamina propria lymphocytes from graft specimens, dithiothreitol, EDTA incubations and collagenase D digestion were used. The source was ileum tissue, collected 17 days after transplant. The receptors derive from a human patient who received an intestinal transplant, so some T cells may come from the graft donor.

For this clone: The sample has other DNA sequences that encode this CDR3 too. This rearrangement joins TRBV19 to TRBJ1-5, with no clear D. Germline V lookup: CDR1 LNHDA, CDR2 SQIVND (reference sequence). V dropped 3 bases and J dropped 1 base, with 10 bases sitting between them. This CDR3 contains 15 residues. The CDR3 spells CASSITGESNQPQHF. The CDR3 DNA sequence: TGTGCCAGTAGTATCACCGGGGAAAGCAATCAGCCCCAGCATTTT.

This clone came up a few times. V gene TRBV28 combines with J gene TRBJ2-5; 8 bases agree with TRBD1. The V gene's germline CDR1 is MDHEN and CDR2 SYDVKM. The J segment lost 3 bases and the V segment lost 1 base, leaving 10 bases of the junction unmatched. The CDR3 covers 17 residues. CDR3: CASSLLVGRGPEETQYF. DNA of the CDR3: TGTGCCAGCAGTTTATTAGTAGGCAGGGGGCCTGAAGAGACCCAGTACTTC. Looking up the rest from reference TRBV28 and TRBJ2-5 gives the full variable domain: DVKVTQSSRYLVKRTGEKVFLECVQDMDHENMFWYRQDPGLGLRLIYFSYDVKMKEKGDIPEGYSVSREKKERFSLILESASTNQTSMYLCASSLLVGRGPEETQYFGPGTRLLVL.

By share, this clone counts as large. V is TRBV7-9 and J is TRBJ2-7; maybe TRBD1 (5 bases). This CDR3 comprises 12 residues. In germline, CDR1 is SEHNR, CDR2 FQNEAQ (reference sequence). The germline V and J ends were trimmed by 5 bases and 6 bases, with 11 bases remaining between them. The CDR3 reads CASSTQGGEQYV. The CDR3 nucleotides are TGTGCCAGCAGCACCCAGGGTGGCGAGCAGTACGTC.

The rearrangement links TRBV5-6 to TRBJ2-1, with TRBD2 identical over 12 bases. Per the germline V gene, CDR1 is SGHDT and CDR2 is YYEEEE. V lost 0 bases, J lost 7 bases, and 5 bases stayed unmatched. This CDR3 spans 16 amino acids. The CDR3 here is CASSLGLAGGPNEQFF. The DNA for the CDR3 is TGTGCCAGCAGCTTGGGCCTAGCGGGGGGGCCGAATGAGCAGTTCTTC.

The gene calls are TRBV6-1 and TRBJ1-4, with D maybe TRBD1 (6 bases). This CDR3 has 15 residues. V gave up 5 bases and J gave up 13 bases, with 23 bases separating them. CDR1 is MNHNS and CDR2 is SASEGT in the germline V gene. In DNA, the CDR3 is TGTGCCAGCAGTCCCTATCAAGGCGACAGGTTAAGACTGTTTTTT. As protein: CASSPYQGDRLRLFF.

The CDR3 reads CATGQGALSGPQHF. CDR3 coding DNA: TGTGCCACCGGACAGGGGGCTCTCTCGGGCCCCCAGCATTTT. The J gene is TRBJ1-5, the V gene TRBV6-1; 11 nucleotides match TRBD1. The CDR3 is 14 amino acids. Germline V gene data show CDR1 as MNHNS and CDR2 as SASEGT. Trimming cost V 10 bases and J 10 bases; bases outside gene matches: 12.

The rearrangement uses TRBV28 and TRBJ1-2, with TRBD1 matching over 7 bases. Germline CDR1 reads MDHEN; CDR2 reads SYDVKM. V lost 5 bases and J lost 6; bases outside the gene matches: 12. The CDR3 has 15 amino acids. CDR3 sequence: CASSPHDRDANGYTF. The CDR3 DNA follows: TGTGCCAGCAGTCCTCATGACAGGGACGCCAATGGCTACACCTTC.

The genes are TRBV5-1 and TRBJ2-2; D uncertain. From germline, CDR1 is SGHRS and CDR2 YFSETQ. Deletions cut 0 bases from V and 1 base from J, with 7 bases between. The CDR3 runs 15 residues. Here the CDR3 reads CASSLGQENTGELFF. DNA of the CDR3: TGCGCCAGCAGCTTGGGGCAGGAGAACACCGGGGAGCTGTTTTTT.

The chain is built from TRBV5-1 and TRBJ1-3; 7 nucleotides match TRBD1. The V segment lost 4 bases and the J segment 4 bases; nucleotides outside the gene matches: 5. The CDR3 spans 14 residues. The V gene's germline CDR1 is SGHRS and CDR2 YFSETQ. The DNA of the CDR3 is TGCGCCAGCAGCCCGACAGGGTTCGGAAACACCATATATTTT. Its protein is CASSPTGFGNTIYF.

This clone was detected only a few times. The chain uses TRBV19 and TRBJ2-2, with D possibly matching TRBD1 (6 bases). V lost 6 bases and J 0 bases, leaving 8 bases between the germline ends. This CDR3 spans 14 amino acids. Germline values: CDR1 LNHDA, CDR2 SQIVND (reference sequence). This CDR3 is CASRGASNTGELFF. CDR3 coding DNA: TGTGCCAGTAGGGGGGCCTCGAACACCGGGGAGCTGTTTTTT.

This clone was seen only a few times. This chain uses TRBV10-3 with TRBJ1-3; 8 bases line up with TRBD1. In germline, CDR1 is ENHRY, CDR2 SYGVKD. J lost 0 bases, V lost 0 bases, and 13 bases had no gene match. This CDR3 is 20 amino acids long. In nucleotides, the CDR3 is TGTGCCATCAGTGAGTCGAAGGGACAGGCCTACCCCCTCTCTGGAAACACCATATATTTT. It is translated as CAISESKGQAYPLSGNTIYF.

V gene TRBV4-2 combines with J gene TRBJ2-2, with 8 bases matching TRBD2. V trimming: 0 bases; J trimming: 4 bases; junction bases outside the gene matches: 7. CDR1 and CDR2 from the germline V gene are LGHNA and YNFKEQ. This CDR3 spans 17 amino acids. The CDR3 DNA sequence: TGTGCCAGCAGCCAAGAGCAAGCGGGGGCCACCACCGGGGAGCTGTTTTTT. Its translation: CASSQEQAGATTGELFF.

V and J are TRBV5-6 and TRBJ2-2; 9 bases are a match to TRBD1. Germline CDR1 and CDR2: SGHDT and YYEEEE. Trimming at V came to 4 bases and at J to 7 bases, leaving 14 bases not matched to a gene. The CDR3 runs to 17 residues. The CDR3 bases are TGTGCCAGCAGCACCGTCCCGGGACAGGGTACAGGCGGGGAGCTGTTTTTT. Its protein is CASSTVPGQGTGGELFF.

The V gene is TRBV13, the J gene TRBJ2-7; D is unclear. The CDR3 sequence is 13 residues long. Between the trimmed V and J ends, which lost 5 bases and 5 bases, there was a span of 13 bases. CDR1 and CDR2 from the germline V gene are PRHDT and FYEKMQ (reference sequence). The CDR3 bases are TGTGCCAGCAGCCCGCACCTGGGCCACGAGCAGTACGTC. Translation gives CASSPHLGHEQYV.

The genes are TRBV19 and TRBJ1-6; no clear D gene. Germline values: CDR1 LNHDA, CDR2 SQIVND (reference sequence). Trimming stripped 3 bases from V and 9 bases from J, with 9 bases between. This CDR3 contains 13 residues. CDR3 nucleotides: TGTGCCAGTAGTATCGGGCGGGCTTCACCCCTCCACTTT. This gives the protein CASSIGRASPLHF. The full variable domain, in which reference TRBV19 and TRBJ1-6 provide the parts outside the CDR3, is DGGITQSPKYLFRKEGQNVTLSCEQNLNHDAMYWYRQDPGQGLRLIYYSQIVNDFQKGDIAEGYSVSREKKESFPLTVTSAQKNPTAFYLCASSIGRASPLHFGNGTRLTVT.

The chain carries TRBV6-6 and TRBJ1-4, with D possibly being TRBD1 (6 bases). The CDR3 is 15 residues long. Trimming took off 0 bases at V and 7 bases at J, with 12 bases between the two ends. CDR1 and CDR2 from the germline V gene are MNHNY and SVGAGI (reference sequence). The CDR3 reads CASSYSMDSPEKLFF. The CDR3 DNA follows: TGTGCCAGCAGTTACTCCATGGACAGCCCTGAAAAACTGTTTTTT.

This clone showed up just once. V usage is TRBV28 and J usage is TRBJ2-5, with TRBD2 matching over 10 bases. The CDR3 totals 17 residues. Germline trimming cut 2 bases from V and 4 bases from J; bases unmatched to any gene: 10. Germline CDR1 is MDHEN and CDR2 is SYDVKM. The CDR3 nucleotides read TGTGCCAGCAGTTTAAGGCTAGCGGGGGCCAGGGGAGAGACCCAGTACTTC. Its protein is CASSLRLAGARGETQYF.

V and J are TRBV21-1 and TRBJ2-7; the D segment call TRBD1 is taken from the table without a DNA check. TRBV21-1 is a documented pseudogene. CDR3 length equals 15 residues. This CDR3 is CASSNWSCTAYEQYV. In nucleotides, the CDR3 is TGTGCCAGCAGCAATTGGTCTTGCACAGCCTACGAGCAGTACGTC.